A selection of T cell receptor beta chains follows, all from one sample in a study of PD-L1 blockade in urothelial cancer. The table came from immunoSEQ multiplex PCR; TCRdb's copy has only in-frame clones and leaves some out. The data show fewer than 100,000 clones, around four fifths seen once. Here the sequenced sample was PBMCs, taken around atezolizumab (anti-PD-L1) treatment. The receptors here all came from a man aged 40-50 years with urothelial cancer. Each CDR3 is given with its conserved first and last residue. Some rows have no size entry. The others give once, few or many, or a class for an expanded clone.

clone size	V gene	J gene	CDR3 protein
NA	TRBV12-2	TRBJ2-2	CASRRDGELFF
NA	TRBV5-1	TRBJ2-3	CASSTSGTGPDTQYF
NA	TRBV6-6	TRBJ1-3	CASVGQALSGNTIYF
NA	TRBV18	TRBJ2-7	CASSGGTEIGLAYEQYF
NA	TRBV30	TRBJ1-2	CAWIVEEGGYTF
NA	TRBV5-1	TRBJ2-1	CASSWISGRVNEQFF
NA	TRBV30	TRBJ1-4	CAWDGGQGEKLFF
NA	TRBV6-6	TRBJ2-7	CASSGQGHPYEQYF
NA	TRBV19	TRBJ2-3	CASSTASDTQYF
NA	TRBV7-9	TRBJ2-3	CASSLMGADTQYF
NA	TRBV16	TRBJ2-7	CASSFRQPGDEQYF
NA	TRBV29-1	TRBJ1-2	CSAEAGGGYTF
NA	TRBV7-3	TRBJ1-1	CASSLQGMNTEAFF
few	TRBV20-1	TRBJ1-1	CSASRGRVAFF
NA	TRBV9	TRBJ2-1	CASSTGLASSYNEQFF
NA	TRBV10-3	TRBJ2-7	CAISDSTGGNKYF
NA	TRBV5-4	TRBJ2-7	CASSFQGAHEQYF
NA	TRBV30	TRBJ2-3	CAWSLTSDTQYF
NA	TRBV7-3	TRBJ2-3	CASRVSGSTDTQYF
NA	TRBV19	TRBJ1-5	CASSMQGNQPQHF
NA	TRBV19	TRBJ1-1	CASSIGSVSEAFF
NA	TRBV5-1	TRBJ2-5	CASSLRGQETQYF
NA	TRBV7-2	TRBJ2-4	CASRQDLKNIQYF
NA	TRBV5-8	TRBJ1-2	CASSERSRGGYTF
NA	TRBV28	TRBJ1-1	CASTLEGTSTEAFF
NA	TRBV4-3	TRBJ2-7	CASSQESGSSYEQYF
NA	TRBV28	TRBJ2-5	CASSFGTSGGQETQYF
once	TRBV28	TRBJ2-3	CASTYEAGGADTQYF
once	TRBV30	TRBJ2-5	CAWSGTRARAGETQYF
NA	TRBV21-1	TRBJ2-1	CAILERHGNNEQFF
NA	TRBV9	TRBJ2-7	CASSVEDRETHEQYF
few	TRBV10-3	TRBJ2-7	CAISGRGTYEQYF
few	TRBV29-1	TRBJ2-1	CSVELRMNEQFF
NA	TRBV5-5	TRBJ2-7	CASSSNDRVSYEQYF
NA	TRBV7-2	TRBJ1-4	CASSLLEGMGKLFF
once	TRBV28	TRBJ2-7	CASSPSPRIYEQYF
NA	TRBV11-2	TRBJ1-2	CASIQGQGAGGYTF
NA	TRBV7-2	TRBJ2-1	CASSPYTRGDEQFF
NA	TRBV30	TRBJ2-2	CAWSKRRNTGELFF
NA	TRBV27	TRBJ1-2	CASRPYTGQKTGYTF
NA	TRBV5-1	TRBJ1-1	CASSFPDNTEAFF
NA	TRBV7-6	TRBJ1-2	CASSPRGRQGVGENGYTF
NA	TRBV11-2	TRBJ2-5	CASSPSIQETQYF
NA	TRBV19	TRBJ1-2	CASSDSYGYTF
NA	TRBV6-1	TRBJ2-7	CASTSGSSRVYEQYF
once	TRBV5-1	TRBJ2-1	CASSLQGSTYNEQFF
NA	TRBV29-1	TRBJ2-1	CSVGPGGDDEQFF
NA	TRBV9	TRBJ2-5	CASSVGAETQYF
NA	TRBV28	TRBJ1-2	CASHRRGLGGYTF
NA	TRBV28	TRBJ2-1	CASRVAGGLGEQFF
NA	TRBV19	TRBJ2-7	CASSTGSYEQYF
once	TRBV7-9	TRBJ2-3	CASSFGIAASTDTQYF
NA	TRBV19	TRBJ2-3	CASTGGGRSTDTQYF